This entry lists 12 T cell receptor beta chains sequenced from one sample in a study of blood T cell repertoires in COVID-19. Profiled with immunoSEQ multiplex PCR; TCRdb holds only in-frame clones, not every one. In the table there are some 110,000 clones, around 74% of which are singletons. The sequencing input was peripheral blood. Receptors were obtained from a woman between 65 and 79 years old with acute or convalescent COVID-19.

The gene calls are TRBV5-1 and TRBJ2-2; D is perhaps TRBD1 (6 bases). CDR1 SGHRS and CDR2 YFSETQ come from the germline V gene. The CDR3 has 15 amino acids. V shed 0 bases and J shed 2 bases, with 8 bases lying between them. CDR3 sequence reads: CASSLVQGNTGELFF. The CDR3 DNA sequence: TGCGCCAGCAGCTTGGTACAGGGTAACACCGGGGAGCTGTTTTTT.

The CDR3 sequence is CASSFSGSYEQYF. In nucleotides, the CDR3 is TGTGCCAGCAGTTTCTCGGGCTCCTACGAGCAGTACTTC. V usage is TRBV27 and J usage is TRBJ2-7; D unclear. V was shortened by 3 bases and J by 0 bases, with 6 bases between the two germline ends. The CDR3 runs to 13 residues. Germline V CDR1 and CDR2: MNHEY, SMNVEV (reference sequence).

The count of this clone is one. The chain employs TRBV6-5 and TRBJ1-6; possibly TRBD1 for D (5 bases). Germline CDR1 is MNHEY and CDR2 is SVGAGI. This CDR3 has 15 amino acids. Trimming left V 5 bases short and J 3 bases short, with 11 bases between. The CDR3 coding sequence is TGTGCCAGCAGTCCGACAGAGGTCTATAATTCACCCCTCCACTTT. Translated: CASSPTEVYNSPLHF.

The CDR3 loop reads CASGGGAKAYEQYF. The CDR3 coding sequence is TGTGCCAGCGGAGGGGGGGCAAAAGCCTACGAGCAGTACTTC. The chain recombines TRBV25-1 with TRBJ2-7, with TRBD2 as a possible D gene (7 bases). With 8 bases removed from V and 2 bases from J, the gap between germline ends came to 16 bases. This CDR3 is 14 amino acids long. Germline CDR1 and CDR2: MGHDK and SYGVNS.

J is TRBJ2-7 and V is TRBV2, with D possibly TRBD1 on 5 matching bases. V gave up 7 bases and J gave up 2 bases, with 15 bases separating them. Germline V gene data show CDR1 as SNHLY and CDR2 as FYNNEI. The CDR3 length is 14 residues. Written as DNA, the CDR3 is TGTGCCAGCAAGGGGCGGCTAACGACCTACGAGCAGTACTTC. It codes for CASKGRLTTYEQYF.

The CDR3 is CASSEGTGNYGYTF. The CDR3 DNA follows: TGTGCCAGCAGTGAAGGGACAGGGAACTATGGCTACACCTTC. V and J are TRBV2 and TRBJ1-2; 8 bases line up with TRBD1. Germline V gene sequence: CDR1 SNHLY, CDR2 FYNNEI. This CDR3 is 14 amino acids long. V shed 1 base, J shed 2 bases, and the junction held 0 bases outside the gene matches.

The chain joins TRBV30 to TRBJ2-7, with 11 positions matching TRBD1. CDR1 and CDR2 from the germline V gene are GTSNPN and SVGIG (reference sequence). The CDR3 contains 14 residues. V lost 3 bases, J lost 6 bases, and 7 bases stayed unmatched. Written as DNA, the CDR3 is TGTGCCTGGAGCAGGACAGGGGGCGTTCTCGAGCAGTACTTC. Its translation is CAWSRTGGVLEQYF. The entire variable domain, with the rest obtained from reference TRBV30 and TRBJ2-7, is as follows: SQTIHQWPATLVQPVGSPLSLECTVEGTSNPNLYWYRQAAGRGLQLLFYSVGIGQISSEVPQNLSASRPQDRQFILSSKKLLLSDSGFYLCAWSRTGGVLEQYFGPGTRLTVT.

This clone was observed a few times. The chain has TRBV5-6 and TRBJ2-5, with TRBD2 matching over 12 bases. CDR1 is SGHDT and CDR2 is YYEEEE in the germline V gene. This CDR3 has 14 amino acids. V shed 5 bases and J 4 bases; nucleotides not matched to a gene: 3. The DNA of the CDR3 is TGTGCCAGCAGACCGACTAGCGGGGGAGAGACCCAGTACTTC. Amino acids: CASRPTSGGETQYF.

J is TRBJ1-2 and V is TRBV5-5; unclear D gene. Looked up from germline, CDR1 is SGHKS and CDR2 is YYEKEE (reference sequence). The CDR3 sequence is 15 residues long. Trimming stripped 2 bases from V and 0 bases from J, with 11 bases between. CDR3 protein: CASSFSFSANYGYTF. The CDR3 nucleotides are TGTGCCAGCAGCTTTAGCTTCAGCGCTAACTATGGCTACACCTTC. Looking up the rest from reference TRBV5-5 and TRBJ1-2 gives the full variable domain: DAGVTQSPTHLIKTRGQQVTLRCSPISGHKSVSWYQQVLGQGPQFIFQYYEKEERGRGNFPDRFSARQFPNYSSELNVNALLLGDSALYLCASSFSFSANYGYTFGSGTRLTVV.

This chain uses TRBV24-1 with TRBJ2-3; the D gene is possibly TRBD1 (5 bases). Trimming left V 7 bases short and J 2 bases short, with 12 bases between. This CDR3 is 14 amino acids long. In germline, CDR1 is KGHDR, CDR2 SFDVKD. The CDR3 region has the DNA TGTGCCACCAGGGACACTGGAAACACAGATACGCAGTATTTT. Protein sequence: CATRDTGNTDTQYF.

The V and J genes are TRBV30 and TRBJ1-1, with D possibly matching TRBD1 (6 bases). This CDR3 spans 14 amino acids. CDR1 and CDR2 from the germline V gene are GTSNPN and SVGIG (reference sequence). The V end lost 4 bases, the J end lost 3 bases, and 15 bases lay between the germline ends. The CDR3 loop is CAWTLRGWDTEAFF. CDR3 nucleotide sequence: TGTGCCTGGACCCTAAGGGGGTGGGACACTGAAGCTTTCTTT.

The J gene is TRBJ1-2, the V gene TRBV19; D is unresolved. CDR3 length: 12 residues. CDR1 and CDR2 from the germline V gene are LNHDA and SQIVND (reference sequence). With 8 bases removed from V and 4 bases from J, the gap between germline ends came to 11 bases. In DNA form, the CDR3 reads TGTGCCAGTGGGGTAGAGGGCTATGGCTACACCTTC. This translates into CASGVEGYGYTF.